This T cell receptor beta chain derives from a study of T cells in Graves' hyperthyroidism and ophthalmopathy (dated by TCRdb to the late 2010s). For context, the study as a whole: Peripheral blood was sampled at the time of initial diagnosis, prior to any treatment. After sampling, hyperthyroidism patients received methimazole starting at 30 mg daily, and ophthalmopathy patients received high-dose intravenous methylprednisolone. In about 6 Graves' hyperthyroidism patients, the study also compared T-cell repertoires from thyroid tissue with T-cell repertoires from blood. According to the paper, TCR Vbeta CDR3 sequencing was carried out on over 130 peripheral blood samples, which came from around 43 ophthalmopathy, approximately 72 hyperthyroidism and roughly 17 progressor patients. Prospective prediction of ophthalmopathy was tested in an independent validation cohort of fewer than 20 hyperthyroidism patients and approximately 17 patients who later progressed to ophthalmopathy. TCR V-J signatures able to tell the groups apart were searched for in a discovery cohort of 90 to 100 patients, of whom roughly 42 had Graves' ophthalmopathy and 55 to 65 had stable Graves' hyperthyroidism. The approximately 100 discovery patients were randomly split 7:3 into training and test sets. Overall study outcomes, separate from this receptor: Blood samples also contained most of the expanded thyroid clonotypes (frequency above 0.001), which suggests that blood repertoires may reflect thyroid immune responses. A model built on a 13 V-J signature distinguished ophthalmopathy from stable hyperthyroidism, reaching 85% to 90% sensitivity and around 82% specificity in cross-validation and 80%/75% in testing. In validation, progression to ophthalmopathy was predicted by the model with roughly 69% sensitivity and 72% to 80% specificity, a median of about 6.4 months before onset. No statistical method was used to fix the sample size in advance, and group allocation was not hidden from the investigators.

Stable Graves' hyperthyroidism was defined as the absence of progression to ophthalmopathy over 18 months of follow-up. Hyperthyroidism patients were aged 18 to 65 years and newly diagnosed, with disease duration of less than 2 months. Patients with uncontrolled infections, other autoimmune diseases, pregnancy or lactation were excluded. Diagnoses relied on clinical symptoms, serum thyroxine and TRAb, thyroid ultrasound and orbital computed tomography. PBMCs were isolated from roughly 10 ml of fresh peripheral blood by Ficoll-Paque density gradient centrifugation. Trizol reagent was used to extract total RNA, and RNA quality was then checked on an Agilent 2100 Bioanalyzer. Deletion took 7 bases off V and 0 bases off J, with a span of 9 bases between the germline ends. CDR1 is given as WSHSY and CDR2 as SAAADI, both from the germline V gene. The CDR3 has 13 amino acids, counting the end cysteine and phenylalanine. Only the CDR3 region is kept as DNA, spanning 39 bases read in frame from base 1.

The TCR beta CDR3 regions were amplified from the RNA transcripts. For the first round of RT-PCR on the TCR CDR3, the HTBI primer set was used together with the Qiagen OneStep RT-PCR kit. A second multiplex PCR round built the libraries, followed by size selection and purification. Sequencing of the libraries was done on an Illumina HiSeq2000 using paired-end 100 bp reads. As for the authors' bioinformatics: SOAPnuke was used to process the raw data, throwing out any read that contained adapters or uncalled bases, had a mean Phred below 15, or lacked an exact constant-primer or identifier match. COPE v1.2.5 was used to merge the high-quality paired reads, and each unique nucleotide sequence was defined as a clonotype. MiTCR v1.1 was used to align the clonotypes against IMGT TRBV, TRBD and TRBJ reference segments. The analysis was restricted to V-J combinations with a frequency above 0.0001, which together covered approximately 99% of the repertoires. A TCS score was defined as the ratio of F50 (clonal expansion) to E x V (chaos), with BLOSUM62-based TCRdist applied between CDR3 peptides within each V-J. Welch's t-statistics and random forest reduced fewer than 550 V-J features to 13, which were used in a naive Bayes classifier (R e1071). Thyroid-blood repertoire similarity was quantified with the Morisita-Horn index. Starting from the raw public reads, TCRdb applied fastp trimming at Q25, assembled clones with MiXCR and retained in-frame beta chains. CDR3 protein duplicates are merged, each entry listing the most common genes and DNA. These V and J calls are TCRdb output, not the study's own analysis. For this sample there are 750,000 to 900,000 distinct CDR3 sequences; 35% to 45% appear just once. The top ten clonotypes cover 8.9% of the sample.

At least ten counts were recorded for this clonotype. Its antigen target is currently unknown. No per-base quality is available; no much larger clone lies one base away. The receptor was isolated from a man younger than 30 with Graves' hyperthyroidism. Material for sequencing was blood. Here the chain combines TRBV10-2 and TRBJ1-1; there is no confident call for the D gene. This receptor carries the CDR3 CASTYTMNTEAFF. The DNA sequence is TGCGCCAGCACCTATACAATGAACACTGAAGCTTTCTTT.